These 27 T cell receptor beta chains were all obtained from the same sample, sequenced in a study of regulatory T cells in long-lasting Graves disease. Time point: newly diagnosed GD, antithyroid drugs for less than 3 months. PBMC RNA was the source of the TCR library. Arm-PCR of CDR3 regions and iRepertoire HTBI primers were used to build TCR beta libraries. MiXCR, applied by TCRdb to the multiplex PCR reads, yields one record per CDR3 protein. The sample holds around 480,000 distinct CDR3 sequences, about 16% seen once. Separately, the same data were catalogued under a study of T cells in Graves' hyperthyroidism and ophthalmopathy.

The sample in question was peripheral blood mononuclear cells (PBMCs), obtained at new diagnosis, from a patient treated with antithyroid drugs. Source of these receptors: a woman aged 35-65 years with Graves disease.

This clonotype was seen repeatedly, ten times or more. The chain uses TRBV2 and TRBJ2-2; D remains ambiguous. Germline values: CDR1 SNHLY, CDR2 FYNNEI. The V and J ends lost 4 bases and 0 bases respectively, with 9 bases between them. CDR3 length equals 15 residues. Written as DNA, the CDR3 is TGTGCCAGCAGTGGCGACTTCTCGAACACCGGGGAGCTGTTTTTT. Translated, it gives CASSGDFSNTGELFF.

J is TRBJ2-2 and V is TRBV12-3 or TRBV12-4, with no clear D. The V end was cut by 6 bases, the J end by 5 bases, with 22 bases between. CDR3 length: 17 residues. In nucleotides, the CDR3 is TGTGCCAGCAGAACCACGGCTTCTGAACGTGGTACCGGGGAGCTGTTTTTT. It translates to CASRTTASERGTGELFF.

This clonotype has ten or more counts. J is TRBJ2-3 and V is TRBV20-1, with D uncertain. The CDR3 length is 12 residues. The germline V gene encodes CDR1 DFQATT and CDR2 SNEGSKA (reference sequence). V was trimmed by 7 bases and J by 2 bases, leaving 10 bases between them. The CDR3 is CSGPGDTDTQYF. CDR3 bases: TGCAGTGGTCCCGGAGACACAGATACGCAGTATTTT.

The gene calls are TRBV5-1 and TRBJ1-1, with unresolved D. Trimming pared 5 bases from V and 1 base from J, leaving 9 bases between. There are 13 residues in the CDR3. Germline CDR1 and CDR2: SGHRS and YFSETQ. CDR3 loop: CASSPSENTEAFF. In DNA, the CDR3 is TGCGCCAGCAGTCCCTCGGAGAACACTGAAGCTTTCTTT.

V usage is TRBV7-9 and J usage is TRBJ1-4; D is possibly TRBD1 (6 bases). The CDR3 loop spans 14 amino acids. Trimming shortened V by 2 bases and J by 5 bases, and 9 bases separated the two germline ends. Germline loops: CDR1 SEHNR, CDR2 FQNEAQ (reference sequence). CDR3: CASSLLQGNEKLFF. In nucleotides, the CDR3 is TGTGCCAGCAGCTTACTACAGGGAAATGAAAAACTGTTTTTT.

Ten or more counts support this clonotype. The chain couples TRBV7-9 to TRBJ1-5; 7 positions match TRBD1. Germline lookup yields CDR1 SEHNR and CDR2 FQNEAQ (reference sequence). The CDR3 is made up of 16 amino acids. V lost 5 bases and J lost 4; bases outside the gene matches: 11. CDR3 in DNA: TGTGCCAGCAGCCCCCGGACCCAGGGGGATAATCAGCCCCAGCATTTT. It specifies CASSPRTQGDNQPQHF.

The chain joins TRBV20-1 to TRBJ1-1; a possible D gene is TRBD1 (5 bases). The V end lost 3 bases, the J end lost 1 base, and 9 bases lay between the germline ends. This CDR3 region has 13 residues. Looked up from germline, CDR1 is DFQATT and CDR2 is SNEGSKA (reference sequence). In DNA form, the CDR3 reads TGCAGTGCTAGGCGGCAGGGGAACACTGAAGCTTTCTTT. It yields the protein CSARRQGNTEAFF.

J is TRBJ1-5 and V is TRBV28; maybe TRBD1 (6 bases). V was pared by 1 base and J by 4 bases, with 8 bases between. Germline V gives CDR1 MDHEN, CDR2 SYDVKM. This CDR3 comprises 14 residues. The CDR3 coding sequence is TGTGCCAGCAGTTTATACAGGGAAAATCAGCCCCAGCATTTT. Encoded protein: CASSLYRENQPQHF. The variable domain in full, completed from reference TRBV28 and TRBJ1-5, reads DVKVTQSSRYLVKRTGEKVFLECVQDMDHENMFWYRQDPGLGLRLIYFSYDVKMKEKGDIPEGYSVSREKKERFSLILESASTNQTSMYLCASSLYRENQPQHFGDGTRLSIL.

V and J are TRBV7-8 and TRBJ1-6; 8 bases fit TRBD1. V shed 1 base, J shed 10 bases, and the junction held 6 bases outside the gene matches. From germline, CDR1 is SGHVS and CDR2 FQNEAQ. This CDR3 is built from 15 residues. CDR3 nucleotide sequence: TGTGCCAGCAGCTTAGGAACAGGGGGGGGATCACCCCTCCACTTT. Translated: CASSLGTGGGSPLHF.

The sample holds many counts of this clonotype. The CDR3 protein is CASRAGTASYEQYF. The CDR3 nucleotides are TGTGCCAGCAGGGCCGGGACTGCCTCCTACGAGCAGTACTTC. This chain links TRBV7-2 with TRBJ2-7; D perhaps matches TRBD2 (6 bases). Per germline, CDR1 SGHTA and CDR2 FQGNSA. There are 14 residues in the CDR3. V was cut by 6 bases and J by 0 bases, with 12 bases left in between.

This clonotype appeared many times. The rearrangement uses TRBV3-1 and TRBJ1-5; no definite D call. The V end was cut by 4 bases, the J end by 0 bases, with 16 bases between. Germline values: CDR1 LGHDT, CDR2 YNNKEL (reference sequence). This CDR3 has 17 residues. CDR3: CASSRYNSDDSNQPQHF. CDR3 sequence (DNA): TGTGCCAGCAGCCGGTACAACAGCGACGATAGCAATCAGCCCCAGCATTTT.

In its sample, this clonotype was seen many times. This sequence joins TRBV29-1 and TRBJ2-7; D remains unclear. V was pared by 3 bases and J by 3 bases, with 6 bases between. This CDR3 has 11 residues. CDR1 is SQVTM and CDR2 is ANQGSEA in the germline V gene. The CDR3 DNA sequence: TGCAGCGTTGATGACGACTACGAGCAGTACTTC. Amino acids: CSVDDDYEQYF.

This clonotype has ten or more counts. V is TRBV5-1 and J is TRBJ2-3; D uncertain. The CDR3 consists of 12 residues. Germline values: CDR1 SGHRS, CDR2 YFSETQ. The ends were cut back, 8 bases at V and 4 bases at J, with 11 bases in the middle. CDR3 sequence: CASSSEADTQYF. The CDR3 coding sequence is TGCGCCAGTTCAAGTGAGGCAGATACGCAGTATTTT.

The chain joins TRBV5-4 to TRBJ2-3, with no clear D. The germline V gene encodes CDR1 SGHNT and CDR2 YYREEE (reference sequence). V lost 2 bases and J lost 2, with 6 bases in between. CDR3 size: 13 residues. Here the CDR3 DNA reads TGTGCCAGCAGCTTCCTCGTCACAGATACGCAGTATTTT. Translated: CASSFLVTDTQYF.

In this sample, this clonotype turned up a few times. No conserved phenylalanine or tryptophan ends this CDR3, so it is likely a read error. The gene calls are TRBV19 and TRBJ1-3; no clear D gene. V was shortened by 6 bases and J by 0 bases, with 9 bases between the two germline ends. Germline V gene lookup returns CDR1 LNHDA and CDR2 SQIVND (reference sequence). This CDR3 comprises 14 residues. The CDR3 bases are TGTGCCAGTAGGCTCCAGAGCTCTGGAAACACCATATATTCT. Protein product: CASRLQSSGNTIYS.

The chain links TRBV19 to TRBJ2-1, with TRBD1 matching 8 bases. V shed 0 bases and J 8 bases; nucleotides not matched to a gene: 12. The germline V gene encodes CDR1 LNHDA and CDR2 SQIVND (reference sequence). This CDR3 has 17 residues. CDR3 coding DNA: TGTGCCAGTAGTATAGATCTGGCAGGGGGCAATTTCGATGAGCAGTTCTTC. Translation gives CASSIDLAGGNFDEQFF.

This clonotype has a count of ten or more. The rearrangement joins TRBV11-2 to TRBJ1-1; unclear D gene. V lost 0 bases, J lost 2 bases, and 10 bases lay in between. The CDR3 is 15 amino acids. The germline CDR1 and CDR2 sequences are SGHAT and FQNNGV. The CDR3 reads CASSLDLGGNTEAFF. DNA of the CDR3: TGTGCCAGCAGCTTAGATCTGGGCGGCAACACTGAAGCTTTCTTT. The entire variable domain, with the rest obtained from reference TRBV11-2 and TRBJ1-1, is as follows: EAGVAQSPRYKIIEKRQSVAFWCNPISGHATLYWYQQILGQGPKLLIQFQNNGVVDDSQLPKDRFSAERLKGVDSTLKIQPAKLEDSAVYLCASSLDLGGNTEAFFGQGTRLTVV.

J is TRBJ2-3 and V is TRBV6-5; perhaps TRBD1 as D (6 bases). V was pared by 2 bases and J by 4 bases, with 13 bases between. The germline V gene has CDR1 MNHEY and CDR2 SVGAGI. The CDR3 contains 15 residues. The CDR3 spells CASSYIRGKSDTQYF. In DNA, the CDR3 is TGTGCCAGCAGTTACATCAGGGGCAAGTCAGATACGCAGTATTTT.

The rearrangement links TRBV5-5 to TRBJ2-1; 7 bases agree with TRBD1. J lost 7 bases, V lost 4 bases, and 14 bases had no gene match. The CDR3 is made up of 16 amino acids. In germline, CDR1 is SGHKS, CDR2 YYEKEE (reference sequence). The DNA of the CDR3 is TGTGCCAGCAGCCTTGGACAGGTCCCATTGAGAAATGAGCAGTTCTTC. Its protein product is CASSLGQVPLRNEQFF.

The rearrangement links TRBV3-1 to TRBJ2-3; the D gene is possibly TRBD2 (6 bases). This CDR3 spans 16 amino acids. Trimming took off 3 bases at V and 1 base at J, with 14 bases between the two ends. Germline V gene lookup returns CDR1 LGHDT and CDR2 YNNKEL (reference sequence). The CDR3, as DNA: TGTGCCAGCAGCCAGGCCCGGGGGTGGGGCACAGATACGCAGTATTTT. Its translation is CASSQARGWGTDTQYF.

V and J are TRBV19 and TRBJ2-2; 10 bases align to TRBD1. With V trimmed by 3 bases and J by 8 bases, 9 bases remained unmatched. This CDR3 spans 16 amino acids. Germline V gene sequence: CDR1 LNHDA, CDR2 SQIVND (reference sequence). CDR3 amino acids: CASSIPGQGVAGELFF. In DNA, the CDR3 is TGTGCCAGTAGTATTCCTGGACAGGGGGTTGCTGGGGAGCTGTTTTTT.

As to this clonotype: A much more abundant neighbour one base away suggests this may be a read error. The rearrangement joins TRBV30 to TRBJ2-4; D remains ambiguous. Matching the DNA end better, TRBJ2-5 makes the J call doubtful. Germline CDR1 reads GTSNPN; CDR2 reads SVGIG (reference sequence). The CDR3 length is 13 residues. DNA of the CDR3: TGTGCCTGGAACCGGACGCGCGAAGAGACCCAGTACTTC. As protein: CAWNRTREETQYF.

This clonotype was counted ten times or more. The chain carries TRBV5-1 and TRBJ2-1, with a weak D call TRBD2 (5 bases). The germline V gene encodes CDR1 SGHRS and CDR2 YFSETQ. The CDR3 totals 13 residues. V was pared by 3 bases and J by 9 bases, with 13 bases between. The CDR3 nucleotides are TGCGCCAGCAGCTCCAACCCAGAGGGTGAGCAGTTCTTC. Translating gives CASSSNPEGEQFF.

There are a few counts of this clonotype. The gene calls are TRBV6-1 and TRBJ2-7; TRBD2 agrees at 7 bases. The germline CDR1 and CDR2 sequences are MNHNS and SASEGT. The CDR3 runs to 16 residues. V shed 6 bases, J shed 2 bases, and the junction held 13 bases outside the gene matches. The CDR3 loop reads CASSSLGLAATYEQYF. In DNA, the CDR3 is TGTGCCAGCAGCTCCCTCGGGCTAGCGGCCACCTACGAGCAGTACTTC.

This clonotype came up many times. The rearrangement links TRBV5-1 to TRBJ1-1; 12 bases are a match to TRBD1. This CDR3 is built from 16 residues. Germline V gene lookup returns CDR1 SGHRS and CDR2 YFSETQ. Trimming took 3 bases from V and 4 from J; bases not matched to a gene: 7. CDR3 protein: CASSSPGQGASTEAFF. CDR3 coding DNA: TGCGCCAGCAGCTCACCGGGACAGGGGGCGAGCACTGAAGCTTTCTTT.

This clonotype came up many times. CDR3 region: CATSRSTGGYDTEAFF. The CDR3 nucleotides read TGTGCCACCAGCAGATCGACAGGCGGGTATGACACTGAAGCTTTCTTT. V usage is TRBV15 and J usage is TRBJ1-1, with a possible D match to TRBD1 (6 bases). This CDR3 has 16 amino acids. The V end lost 2 bases, the J end lost 3 bases, and 16 bases lay between the germline ends. Germline lookup yields CDR1 LNHNV and CDR2 YYDKDF (reference sequence).

This clonotype was recorded many times. This chain links TRBV13 with TRBJ1-2; 9 positions match TRBD1. CDR1 is PRHDT and CDR2 is FYEKMQ in the germline V gene (reference sequence). The CDR3 loop spans 17 amino acids. Trimming cost V 2 bases and J 5 bases; bases outside gene matches: 12. CDR3 DNA sequence: TGTGCCAGCAGCTTAATTCGGACAGGGGATCCAAAGTATGGCTACACCTTC. The encoded protein is CASSLIRTGDPKYGYTF.